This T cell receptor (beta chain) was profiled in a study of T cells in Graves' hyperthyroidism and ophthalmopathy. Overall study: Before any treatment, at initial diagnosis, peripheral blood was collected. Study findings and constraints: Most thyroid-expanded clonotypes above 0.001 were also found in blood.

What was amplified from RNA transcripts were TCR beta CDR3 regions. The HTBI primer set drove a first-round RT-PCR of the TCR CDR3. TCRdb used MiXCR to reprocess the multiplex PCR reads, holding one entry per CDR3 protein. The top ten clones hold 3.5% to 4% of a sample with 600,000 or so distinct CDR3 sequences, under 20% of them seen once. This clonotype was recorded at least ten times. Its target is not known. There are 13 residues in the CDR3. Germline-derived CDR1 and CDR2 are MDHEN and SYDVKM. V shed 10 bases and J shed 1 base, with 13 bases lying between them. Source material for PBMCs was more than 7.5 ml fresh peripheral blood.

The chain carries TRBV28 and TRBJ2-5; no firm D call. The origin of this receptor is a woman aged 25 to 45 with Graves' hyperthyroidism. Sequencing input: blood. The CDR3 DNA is TGTGCCACCGCTACAGTGACCCAAGAGACCCAGTACTTC. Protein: CATATVTQETQYF.